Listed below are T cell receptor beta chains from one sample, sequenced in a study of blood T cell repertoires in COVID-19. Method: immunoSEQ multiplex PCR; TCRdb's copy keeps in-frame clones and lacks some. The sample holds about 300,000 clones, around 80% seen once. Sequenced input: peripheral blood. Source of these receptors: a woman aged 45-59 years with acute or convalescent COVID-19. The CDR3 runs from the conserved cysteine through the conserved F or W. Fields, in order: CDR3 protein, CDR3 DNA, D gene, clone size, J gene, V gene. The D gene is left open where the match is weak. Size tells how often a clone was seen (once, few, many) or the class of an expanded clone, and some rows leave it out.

CDR3: CASSIGPFADSSYNEQFF
DNA: TGTGCCAGTAGTATAGGCCCTTTTGCGGACAGCTCCTACAATGAGCAGTTCTTC
D: -
size: -
J: TRBJ2-1
V: TRBV19

CDR3: CASSLSSRGGYTF
DNA: TGTGCCAGCAGTTTATCCTCCCGAGGCGGCTACACCTTC
D: -
size: -
J: TRBJ1-2
V: TRBV27

CDR3: CASSLSRTGAEGYTF
DNA: TGTGCCAGCAGTCTCTCCCGGACAGGGGCGGAAGGCTACACCTTC
D: TRBD1
size: -
J: TRBJ1-2
V: TRBV2

CDR3: CASSFIQATYNEQFF
DNA: TGCGCCAGCAGCTTTATACAGGCCACCTACAATGAGCAGTTCTTC
D: -
size: -
J: TRBJ2-1
V: TRBV5-1

CDR3: CASSDRGETQYF
DNA: TGTGCCAGCAGTGACAGGGGAGAGACCCAGTACTTC
D: -
size: -
J: TRBJ2-5
V: TRBV6-1

CDR3: CASSIGPWDSPLHF
DNA: TGTGCCAGTAGTATTGGGCCTTGGGATTCACCCCTCCACTTT
D: -
size: -
J: TRBJ1-6
V: TRBV19

CDR3: CASSAGQGKNIQYF
DNA: TGCGCCAGCAGCGCCGGACAGGGTAAAAACATTCAGTACTTC
D: TRBD1
size: -
J: TRBJ2-4
V: TRBV5-1

CDR3: CASSQGGQEQSYGYTF
DNA: TGTGCCAGCAGCCAAGGGGGTCAGGAACAATCCTATGGCTACACCTTC
D: -
size: -
J: TRBJ1-2
V: TRBV7-9

CDR3: CASSFRRGETQYF
DNA: TGTGCCAGCAGTTTTCGCAGGGGCGAGACCCAGTACTTC
D: -
size: -
J: TRBJ2-5
V: TRBV12-3/TRBV12-4

CDR3: CASSLARRVRPSEQYF
DNA: TGTGCCAGCAGCTTAGCGAGGCGGGTGAGGCCCTCCGAGCAGTACTTC
D: -
size: -
J: TRBJ2-7
V: TRBV7-2

CDR3: CASSLDRGDTQYF
DNA: TGTGCCAGCAGCCTGGACAGGGGAGATACGCAGTATTTT
D: TRBD1
size: -
J: TRBJ2-3
V: TRBV3-1/TRBV3-2

CDR3: CAWSVTTNTEAFF
DNA: TGTGCCTGGAGTGTGACAACTAACACTGAAGCTTTCTTT
D: -
size: -
J: TRBJ1-1
V: TRBV30

CDR3: CATGLAGIDEQFF
DNA: TGTGCCACGGGACTAGCGGGAATAGATGAGCAGTTCTTC
D: TRBD2
size: -
J: TRBJ2-1
V: TRBV10-3

CDR3: CASSLYGGWDTEAFF
DNA: TGTGCCAGCAGCTTATACGGGGGATGGGACACTGAAGCTTTCTTT
D: -
size: -
J: TRBJ1-1
V: TRBV7-2

CDR3: CASRGTGNTGELFF
DNA: TGTGCCAGCAGGGGGACAGGGAACACCGGGGAGCTGTTTTTT
D: TRBD1
size: once
J: TRBJ2-2
V: TRBV6-5

CDR3: CASSPGGAKYEQYF
DNA: TGTGCCAGCAGCCCGGGGGGGGCAAAGTACGAGCAGTACTTC
D: TRBD2
size: -
J: TRBJ2-7
V: TRBV2

CDR3: CASSDPLAGAETQYF
DNA: TGTGCCAGCAGTGACCCTCTAGCGGGAGCAGAGACCCAGTACTTC
D: TRBD2
size: -
J: TRBJ2-5
V: TRBV6-1

CDR3: CATSRDTDNYGYTF
DNA: TGTGCCACCAGCAGAGACACAGATAACTATGGCTACACCTTC
D: -
size: -
J: TRBJ1-2
V: TRBV15

CDR3: CASSRLTGEFEKLFF
DNA: TGTGCCAGCAGTCGCCTGACAGGGGAGTTTGAAAAACTGTTTTTT
D: TRBD1
size: -
J: TRBJ1-4
V: TRBV27

CDR3: CASSYGTGRGGSGYTF
DNA: TGTGCCAGCAGTTACGGCACGGGGCGAGGGGGCTCTGGCTACACCTTC
D: TRBD1
size: -
J: TRBJ1-2
V: TRBV6-5

CDR3: CASGGGNTEAFF
DNA: TGTGCCAGCGGGGGGGGGAACACTGAAGCTTTCTTT
D: -
size: -
J: TRBJ1-1
V: TRBV25-1

CDR3: CAWRKEDRGLEQYF
DNA: TGTGCCTGGAGAAAAGAGGACAGGGGGTTGGAGCAGTACTTC
D: TRBD1
size: -
J: TRBJ2-7
V: TRBV30

CDR3: CASIEPSGNTIYF
DNA: TGTGCCAGCATCGAGCCCTCTGGAAACACCATATATTTT
D: -
size: few
J: TRBJ1-3
V: TRBV6-5